This passage covers 17 T cell receptor beta chains from one sample sequenced in a study of blood T cell repertoires in COVID-19. Using immunoSEQ multiplex PCR, the repertoire was profiled, and TCRdb retains in-frame clones only, with some absent. The repertoire consists of about 140,000 clones, with approximately 80% occurring once and the leading ten covering 8.2%. Sequencing was performed on peripheral blood. The source is a human donor in a cohort sampled during active COVID-19.

The chain employs TRBV6-2 or TRBV6-3 and TRBJ2-5; 11 nucleotides match TRBD2. The CDR3 is made up of 16 amino acids. Germline V lookup: CDR1 MNHEY, CDR2 SVGEGT. The V gene end was trimmed by 2 bases and the J gene end by 1 base; junction bases not matched to a gene: 3. The CDR3 reads CASSYILAGAQETQYF. The CDR3, as DNA: TGTGCCAGCAGTTACATACTAGCGGGAGCCCAAGAGACCCAGTACTTC.

The rearrangement uses TRBV6-5 and TRBJ2-7; maybe TRBD2 (6 bases). V shed 2 bases and J shed 4 bases, with 15 bases lying between them. Germline CDR1 reads MNHEY; CDR2 reads SVGAGI. CDR3 length equals 15 residues. Here the CDR3 reads CASSYLAGTQYEQYF. Written as DNA, the CDR3 is TGTGCCAGCAGTTACCTAGCCGGGACTCAGTACGAGCAGTACTTC.

The gene calls are TRBV27 and TRBJ1-1; a possible D gene is TRBD1 (5 bases). Per germline, CDR1 MNHEY and CDR2 SMNVEV (reference sequence). Trimming pared 3 bases from V and 4 bases from J, leaving 15 bases between. This CDR3 contains 15 residues. DNA for the CDR3: TGTGCCAGCAGTTTGAACGCAGGGACTAGCACTGAAGCTTTCTTT. Translation gives CASSLNAGTSTEAFF.

The chain is built from TRBV6-2 or TRBV6-3 and TRBJ2-1, with D unresolved. V shed 0 bases and J shed 3 bases, with 18 bases lying between them. CDR3 length: 18 residues. Germline V gene sequence: CDR1 MNHEY, CDR2 SVGEGT. The CDR3 sequence is CASSYSTPGYSYYNEQFF. The CDR3 DNA sequence: TGTGCCAGCAGTTACTCGACCCCAGGATATAGTTACTACAATGAGCAGTTCTTC.

In DNA form, the CDR3 reads TGTGCCAGCTCATCGGGACAGGGGATCGGCGTCACTGAAGCTTTCTTT. This codes for CASSSGQGIGVTEAFF. This chain uses TRBV18 with TRBJ1-1, with 10 nucleotides matching TRBD1. The CDR3 extends over 16 amino acids. V gave up 5 bases and J gave up 4 bases; unmatched junction bases: 10. Germline CDR1 and CDR2: KGHSH and LQKENI. The full variable domain, rest sourced from reference TRBV18 and TRBJ1-1, is NAGVMQNPRHLVRRRGQEARLRCSPMKGHSHVYWYRQLPEEGLKFMVYLQKENIIDESGMPKERFSAEFPKEGPSILRIQQVVRGDSAAYFCASSSGQGIGVTEAFFGQGTRLTVV.

The chain recombines TRBV10-3 with TRBJ2-7; 9 nucleotides align to TRBD2. Germline lookup yields CDR1 ENHRY and CDR2 SYGVKD. The CDR3 totals 20 residues. With 4 bases clipped from V and 3 bases from J, the junction kept 22 bases outside the gene matches. CDR3 sequence: CAISASPGDGGAGGNYEQYF. As DNA, the CDR3 is TGTGCCATCAGTGCCTCCCCAGGGGATGGGGGTGCGGGAGGGAACTACGAGCAGTACTTC.

This clone has only one observation. V usage is TRBV7-9 and J usage is TRBJ2-1; 7 bases match TRBD2. CDR3 length: 14 amino acids. Trimming removed 1 base from V and 9 bases from J; junction bases left unmatched: 6. Germline-derived CDR1 and CDR2 are SEHNR and FQNEAQ (reference sequence). In DNA form, the CDR3 reads TGTGCCAGCAGCTTAGAGGCGGGAGTGGGTGAGCAGTTCTTC. Translated, it gives CASSLEAGVGEQFF.

The chain carries TRBV7-2 and TRBJ2-1, with D possibly being TRBD2 (6 bases). CDR1 and CDR2 (germline): SGHTA, FQGNSA. Trimming shortened V by 5 bases and J by 2 bases, and 16 bases separated the two germline ends. This CDR3 has 16 amino acids. CDR3 amino acids: CASSTPRGAAYNEQFF. CDR3 nucleotide sequence: TGTGCCAGCAGCACCCCACGCGGGGCCGCCTACAATGAGCAGTTCTTC.

The chain uses TRBV9 and TRBJ2-3, with TRBD2 matching over 7 bases. The CDR3 has 15 residues. V gave up 0 bases and J gave up 2 bases; unmatched junction bases: 3. Germline CDR1 and CDR2: SGDLS and YYNGEE. The CDR3 sequence: CASSVGQRDTDTQYF. The CDR3 DNA reads as TGTGCCAGCAGCGTAGGGCAGCGGGACACAGATACGCAGTATTTT.

The chain links TRBV6-6 to TRBJ2-7; D not certain. The CDR3 runs 12 residues. V was cut by 6 bases and J by 3 bases, with 9 bases left in between. Germline CDR1 is MNHNY and CDR2 is SVGAGI (reference sequence). The CDR3 DNA is TGTGCCAGCAGGGCAGACAACTACGAGCAGTACTTC. It encodes CASRADNYEQYF.

The rearrangement joins TRBV6-2 or TRBV6-3 to TRBJ1-1; D may be TRBD1 (5 bases). The germline CDR1 and CDR2 sequences are MNHEY and SVGEGT. This CDR3 is 14 amino acids long. V shed 5 bases and J shed 0 bases, with 10 bases lying between them. The CDR3 sequence: CASSPGWVNTEAFF. For the CDR3, the DNA is TGTGCCAGCAGTCCAGGGTGGGTGAACACTGAAGCTTTCTTT.

This clone has only one observation. This chain links TRBV6-2 or TRBV6-3 with TRBJ2-5; 12 nucleotides agree with TRBD2. The germline gives CDR1 MNHEY, CDR2 SVGEGT. The CDR3 runs 18 residues. The J segment lost 0 bases and the V segment lost 2 bases, leaving 7 bases of the junction unmatched. As DNA, the CDR3 is TGTGCCAGCAGTTACCGACTAGCGGGAGATGGGTACCAAGAGACCCAGTACTTC. This sequence encodes CASSYRLAGDGYQETQYF.

The chain joins TRBV7-2 to TRBJ2-7; 8 bases map to TRBD2. Germline CDR1 SGHTA, CDR2 FQGNSA. The length of the CDR3 is 17 residues. V lost 0 bases and J lost 6; bases outside the gene matches: 13. CDR3 in amino acids: CASSLAGAGLGGREQYF. The CDR3 region has the DNA TGTGCCAGCAGCTTAGCTGGGGCGGGACTAGGGGGTCGCGAGCAGTACTTC.

The chain couples TRBV18 to TRBJ2-5; 7 nucleotides align to TRBD1. There are 13 residues in the CDR3. With 10 bases clipped from V and 2 bases from J, the junction kept 7 bases outside the gene matches. Germline CDR1 KGHSH, CDR2 LQKENI. This chain's CDR3 is CATAGTEQETQYF. CDR3 DNA sequence: TGTGCCACAGCCGGGACAGAGCAAGAGACCCAGTACTTC.

The chain couples TRBV7-9 to TRBJ2-2; TRBD2 matches at 7 bases. Trimming at V came to 4 bases and at J to 6 bases, leaving 17 bases not matched to a gene. The CDR3 is 18 residues long. Germline CDR1 and CDR2: SEHNR and FQNEAQ (reference sequence). The CDR3, as DNA: TGTGCCAGCAGCTCGAAAGGACTAGGCCGGGTGTACTCCGGGGAGCTGTTTTTT. It yields the protein CASSSKGLGRVYSGELFF.

The DNA of the CDR3 is TGTGCCAGCAGCCCCAAGGGACTAGTAGGCTACGAGCAGTACTTC. Translating it yields CASSPKGLVGYEQYF. The chain joins TRBV7-9 to TRBJ2-7; 8 bases map to TRBD2. The CDR3 is 15 amino acids. The V gene end was trimmed by 5 bases and the J gene end by 3 bases; junction bases not matched to a gene: 9. Per germline, CDR1 SEHNR and CDR2 FQNEAQ (reference sequence).

This chain connects TRBV4-1 to TRBJ2-1, with unresolved D. With 1 base removed from V and 9 bases from J, the gap between germline ends came to 13 bases. This CDR3 region has 14 residues. CDR1 and CDR2 from the germline V gene are MGHRA and YSYEKL. The CDR3 DNA reads TGCGCCAGCAGCCAAGCCCCCCTAGGTCTTGAGCAGTTCTTC. Its protein is CASSQAPLGLEQFF.